The next 30 T cell receptor beta chains were all read from a single sample in a study of cytomegalovirus exposure and HLA in healthy donors. In the PCR, 60 Vbeta and 13 Jbeta primers were used. The table came from immunoSEQ multiplex PCR; TCRdb's copy has only in-frame clones and leaves some out. Found here are over 120,000 clones, under 90% of them singletons; the top ten hold 4.5%. The sample was PBMCs. These TCRs come from a man aged 40-55 years in good health and CMV-seronegative.

The chain couples TRBV28 to TRBJ1-6; D unresolved. In germline, CDR1 is MDHEN, CDR2 SYDVKM. V lost 8 bases to trimming and J lost 6 bases, with 11 bases between them. CDR3 length equals 13 residues. The CDR3 here is CASAILGNSPLHF. CDR3 bases: TGTGCCAGCGCTATTCTTGGTAATTCACCCCTCCACTTT.

The chain has TRBV5-1 and TRBJ2-3; TRBD1 matches at 8 bases. This CDR3 comprises 15 residues. Trimming at V came to 10 bases and at J to 6 bases, leaving 16 bases not matched to a gene. CDR1 is SGHRS, CDR2 YFSETQ, per germline. CDR3 bases: TGCGCCTCCCAGAGCCGGACAGGGTTTTTTGATACGCAGTATTTT. Protein: CASQSRTGFFDTQYF.

There are a few counts of this clone. Mismatch with germline at one junction end may stem from a read error. The chain is built from TRBV20-1 and TRBJ1-1; D not resolved. The CDR3 runs 10 residues. The germline V gene encodes CDR1 DFQATT and CDR2 SNEGSKA (reference sequence). CDR3 bases: TGCAGAGACTTAAACACCGAAGCTTTCTTT. Its protein is CRDLNTEAFF.

CDR3 region: CASSPPRGPNQPQHF. The CDR3 DNA follows: TGTGCCAGCTCACCACCGCGAGGGCCCAATCAGCCCCAGCATTTT. The J gene is TRBJ1-5, the V gene TRBV18; D is unclear. V lost 0 bases and J 3 bases, leaving 9 bases between the germline ends. The V gene's germline CDR1 is KGHSH and CDR2 LQKENI. The CDR3 loop spans 15 amino acids.

The V call is TRBV5-1, the J call TRBJ2-5, with 15 bases lining up with TRBD2. Germline CDR1 and CDR2: SGHRS and YFSETQ. The CDR3 is 18 residues long. V shed 0 bases and J 0 bases; nucleotides not matched to a gene: 3. This chain's CDR3 is CASSLEGTSGGYQETQYF. CDR3 DNA sequence: TGCGCCAGCAGCTTGGAAGGGACTAGCGGGGGGTACCAAGAGACCCAGTACTTC.

The chain links TRBV29-1 to TRBJ2-3; D remains unclear. V was trimmed by 2 bases and J by 1 base, leaving 7 bases between them. This CDR3 is built from 13 residues. Germline V gene lookup returns CDR1 SQVTM and CDR2 ANQGSEA. CDR3 DNA sequence: TGCAGCGTTGAATGGCAAGGCACAGATACGCAGTATTTT. Translation gives CSVEWQGTDTQYF.

The V gene is TRBV6-6, the J gene TRBJ2-2, with D tentatively TRBD1 (6 bases). Per germline, CDR1 MNHNY and CDR2 SVGAGI (reference sequence). V gave up 6 bases and J gave up 4 bases, with 15 bases separating them. The CDR3 loop spans 15 amino acids. In nucleotides, the CDR3 is TGTGCCAGCAGCGGACAGCTTCGAGGCACCGGGGAGCTGTTTTTT. Translation gives CASSGQLRGTGELFF.

The chain carries TRBV27 and TRBJ2-2; TRBD2 matches 15 bases. V lost 7 bases, J lost 5 bases, and 11 bases stayed unmatched. Per the germline V gene, CDR1 is MNHEY and CDR2 is SMNVEV (reference sequence). The CDR3 sequence is 18 residues long. The CDR3 region has the DNA TGTGCCAGCAAGCAGTCCGGGACTAGCGGGGGGTGGACCGGGGAGCTGTTTTTT. Its translation is CASKQSGTSGGWTGELFF.

The chain combines TRBV19 with TRBJ1-5, with 8 positions matching TRBD1. The CDR3 runs 15 residues. J lost 1 base, V lost 3 bases, and 2 bases had no gene match. CDR1 is LNHDA, CDR2 SQIVND, per germline (reference sequence). The CDR3 is CASSMRQGSNQPQHF. CDR3 coding DNA: TGTGCCAGTAGTATGAGACAGGGGAGCAATCAGCCCCAGCATTTT.

The chain is built from TRBV6-6 and TRBJ1-5; possibly TRBD1 for D (6 bases). The CDR3 runs 14 residues. The V gene's germline CDR1 is MNHNY and CDR2 SVGAGI (reference sequence). Trimming pared 2 bases from V and 4 bases from J, leaving 9 bases between. In nucleotides, the CDR3 is TGTGCCAGCAGTTACGGACAGCCAAATCAGCCCCAGCATTTT. It specifies CASSYGQPNQPQHF.

The rearrangement links TRBV18 to TRBJ2-2, with unresolved D. Between the trimmed V and J ends, which lost 0 bases and 4 bases, there was a span of 9 bases. Germline values: CDR1 KGHSH, CDR2 LQKENI. The CDR3 is 15 amino acids. The CDR3, as DNA: TGTGCCAGCTCACCACCTCAACAGCCCACCGGGGAGCTGTTTTTT. It yields the protein CASSPPQQPTGELFF.

V usage is TRBV5-1 and J usage is TRBJ1-5; 9 nucleotides align to TRBD1. The CDR3 is 14 residues long. The J segment lost 7 bases and the V segment lost 4 bases, leaving 6 bases of the junction unmatched. The germline CDR1 and CDR2 sequences are SGHRS and YFSETQ. For the CDR3, the DNA is TGCGCCAGCAGCGCCGGGGACAGGGAGCAGCCCCAGCATTTT. Protein sequence: CASSAGDREQPQHF.

The V call is TRBV5-1, the J call TRBJ1-1; no firm D call. The V gene's germline CDR1 is SGHRS and CDR2 YFSETQ. The CDR3 contains 13 residues. V gave up 4 bases and J gave up 1 base, with 8 bases separating them. CDR3 in DNA: TGCGCCAGCAGCACGACTTCGAACACTGAAGCTTTCTTT. Protein product: CASSTTSNTEAFF.

V is TRBV28 and J is TRBJ1-4, with TRBD1 matching over 7 bases. This CDR3 region has 15 residues. Trimming took 6 bases from V and 4 from J; bases not matched to a gene: 8. In germline, CDR1 is MDHEN, CDR2 SYDVKM. CDR3 sequence reads: CASSLSGTVNEKLFF. Here the CDR3 DNA reads TGTGCCAGCAGCCTATCAGGGACAGTTAATGAAAAACTGTTTTTT.

As to this clone: Different DNA sequences within this sample yield the same CDR3. The genes are TRBV9 and TRBJ1-2; D is undetermined. The CDR3 has 16 residues. V gave up 4 bases and J gave up 6 bases, with 22 bases separating them. Germline V gene sequence: CDR1 SGDLS, CDR2 YYNGEE. Written as DNA, the CDR3 is TGTGCCAGCAGCCCGCTACCTAGGGAGGTCGCGGATGGCTACACCTTC. The encoded protein is CASSPLPREVADGYTF. Using reference TRBV9 and TRBJ1-2 for the parts outside the CDR3, the full variable domain is DSGVTQTPKHLITATGQRVTLRCSPRSGDLSVYWYQQSLDQGLQFLIQYYNGEERAKGNILERFSAQQFPDLHSELNLSSLELGDSALYFCASSPLPREVADGYTFGSGTRLTVV.

The rearrangement joins TRBV9 to TRBJ1-4, with D possibly TRBD1 on 6 matching bases. This CDR3 has 15 amino acids. Per the germline V gene, CDR1 is SGDLS and CDR2 is YYNGEE. The V gene lost 6 bases and the J gene lost 2 bases, with 14 bases spanning the gap. CDR3 sequence (DNA): TGTGCCAGCAACCTTGGTGGGGGCACTAATGAAAAACTGTTTTTT. Translating gives CASNLGGGTNEKLFF.

The chain recombines TRBV10-3 with TRBJ1-3; D unclear. Germline V CDR1 and CDR2: ENHRY, SYGVKD. The CDR3 runs to 14 residues. V was clipped by 2 bases and J by 1 base, with 6 bases between them. Here the CDR3 DNA reads TGTGCCATCAGTGAGGTCAAATCTGGAAACACCATATATTTT. It translates to CAISEVKSGNTIYF.

This clone was counted a few times. The rearrangement uses TRBV19 and TRBJ1-2, with TRBD1 identical over 9 bases. Germline CDR1 is LNHDA and CDR2 is SQIVND (reference sequence). V gave up 8 bases and J gave up 3 bases; unmatched junction bases: 13. The CDR3 consists of 16 residues. The CDR3 DNA is TGTGCCAGTGTCGGACAGGGGCCCTTAAAGGACTATGGCTACACCTTC. It translates to CASVGQGPLKDYGYTF.

This clone showed up just once. The chain employs TRBV9 and TRBJ2-1, with 10 bases that match TRBD2. There are 15 residues in the CDR3. Per the germline V gene, CDR1 is SGDLS and CDR2 is YYNGEE. With 3 bases clipped from V and 5 bases from J, the junction kept 5 bases outside the gene matches. CDR3 sequence (DNA): TGTGCCAGCAGCGCCGGACTAGCGGACAACAATGAGCAGTTCTTC. Translating gives CASSAGLADNNEQFF.

The rearrangement uses TRBV9 and TRBJ1-1; the match to TRBD1 covers 8 bases. The CDR3 has 15 amino acids. The germline V gene encodes CDR1 SGDLS and CDR2 YYNGEE. V trimming: 3 bases; J trimming: 0 bases; junction bases outside the gene matches: 4. The CDR3 sequence: CASSAGTGMNTEAFF. CDR3 sequence (DNA): TGTGCCAGCAGCGCCGGGACAGGTATGAACACTGAAGCTTTCTTT. The variable domain in full, with the rest retrieved from reference TRBV9 and TRBJ1-1, is DSGVTQTPKHLITATGQRVTLRCSPRSGDLSVYWYQQSLDQGLQFLIQYYNGEERAKGNILERFSAQQFPDLHSELNLSSLELGDSALYFCASSAGTGMNTEAFFGQGTRLTVV.

The chain couples TRBV19 to TRBJ1-1, with 8 bases that match TRBD1. J gave up 6 bases and V 7 bases, and 10 bases lay outside the gene matches. The germline V gene encodes CDR1 LNHDA and CDR2 SQIVND (reference sequence). The CDR3 sequence is 14 residues long. CDR3 residues: CASTPRTGHPEAFF. CDR3 nucleotides: TGTGCCAGTACTCCCCGGACAGGGCATCCTGAAGCTTTCTTT. Based on the CDR3 plus reference TRBV19 and TRBJ1-1, the full variable domain is DGGITQSPKYLFRKEGQNVTLSCEQNLNHDAMYWYRQDPGQGLRLIYYSQIVNDFQKGDIAEGYSVSREKKESFPLTVTSAQKNPTAFYLCASTPRTGHPEAFFGQGTRLTVV.

The chain carries TRBV13 and TRBJ2-5; 8 bases are shared with TRBD2. CDR1 is PRHDT, CDR2 FYEKMQ, per germline (reference sequence). V gave up 5 bases and J gave up 5 bases; unmatched junction bases: 10. This CDR3 has 15 residues. CDR3 in amino acids: CASSVPGLGGETQYF. In DNA, the CDR3 is TGTGCCAGCAGCGTACCGGGACTAGGAGGGGAGACCCAGTACTTC.

In DNA form, the CDR3 reads TGTGCCAGCTCTACAGGGGGCCAGTGGAATGAGCAGTTCTTC. This translates into CASSTGGQWNEQFF. This chain uses TRBV18 with TRBJ2-1; 9 bases are shared with TRBD1. Losses at the gene ends were 6 bases for V and 7 bases for J; bases not matched to a gene: 7. This CDR3 has 14 amino acids. The germline V gene has CDR1 KGHSH and CDR2 LQKENI.

The V call is TRBV15, the J call TRBJ1-2, with D tentatively TRBD1 (5 bases). From germline, CDR1 is LNHNV and CDR2 YYDKDF (reference sequence). There are 14 residues in the CDR3. V dropped 0 bases and J dropped 2 bases, with 7 bases sitting between them. CDR3 bases: TGTGCCACCAGCAGAGATTCAGGGAACTATGGCTACACCTTC. This encodes CATSRDSGNYGYTF.

This chain joins TRBV9 and TRBJ2-3; 12 bases are a match to TRBD2. V was pared by 3 bases and J by 3 bases, with 8 bases of the junction left unmatched. Germline V CDR1 and CDR2: SGDLS, YYNGEE. The CDR3 has 17 residues. The CDR3 loop is CASSGTSGESLTDTQYF. The CDR3 DNA is TGTGCCAGCAGCGGGACTAGCGGGGAGTCCTTAACAGATACGCAGTATTTT.

The V call is TRBV6-5, the J call TRBJ2-7, with 7 bases that match TRBD1. The junction had 11 bases not matched to a gene; V was cut back by 6 bases and J by 3 bases. This CDR3 contains 15 residues. CDR1 is MNHEY, CDR2 SVGAGI, per germline. The CDR3 coding sequence is TGTGCCAGCAGACGGGACAGCTCGTCCCTCTACGAGCAGTACTTC. It translates to CASRRDSSSLYEQYF.

This CDR3 reads CASSDTGRGSYNEQFF. The CDR3 DNA sequence: TGTGCCAGCAGTGATACAGGGAGGGGCTCCTACAATGAGCAGTTCTTC. V and J are TRBV6-4 and TRBJ2-1; D is perhaps TRBD2 (7 bases). The CDR3 spans 16 residues. Trimming shortened V by 3 bases and J by 0 bases, and 12 bases separated the two germline ends. CDR1 is MRHNA, CDR2 SNTAGT, per germline.

The table lists this clone with a few counts. This sequence joins TRBV29-1 and TRBJ2-2; perhaps TRBD1 as D (5 bases). This CDR3 has 13 residues. Per germline, CDR1 SQVTM and CDR2 ANQGSEA. Trimming removed 3 bases from V and 6 bases from J, with 11 bases in between. CDR3 sequence reads: CSVDGQGSGELFF. The DNA of the CDR3 is TGCAGCGTTGATGGGCAGGGATCCGGGGAGCTGTTTTTT.

Of note for this clone: Other DNA sequences in this sample translate to the same CDR3. This chain connects TRBV6-5 to TRBJ2-5; 13 bases are a match to TRBD2. The CDR3 extends over 15 amino acids. The trim removed 6 bases at V and 1 base at J, leaving 2 bases unmatched. Germline assignment: CDR1 MNHEY and CDR2 SVGAGI. Written as DNA, the CDR3 is TGTGCCAGCAGCCGACTAGCGGGGGGCCAAGAGACCCAGTACTTC. It codes for CASSRLAGGQETQYF.

In DNA, the CDR3 is TGCGCCAGCAGCTTGGAGGTAGGGAGTGTCCGCACTGAAGCTTTCTTT. It yields the protein CASSLEVGSVRTEAFF. V is TRBV5-1 and J is TRBJ1-1, with D uncertain. Germline CDR1 is SGHRS and CDR2 is YFSETQ. The CDR3 extends over 16 amino acids. The V and J ends lost 0 bases and 4 bases respectively, with 16 bases between them.